The 27 T cell receptor beta chains below come from one sample, sequenced in a study of beta chain features in type 1 diabetes. The antigens of these receptors remain unknown. Study observations and caveats: Type 1 diabetes patients had TCRB CDR3s that were shorter (moderately but significantly so) in all four CD4+ subsets.

Expressed TCRB transcripts got sequenced, as all isolated RNA was reverse transcribed. The data were produced by immunoSEQ multiplex PCR, yet TCRdb's version contains in-frame clones alone and is incomplete. The table includes about 260,000 clones, roughly 22% detected once. Sequencing was done on a sample of naive CD4+ T cells from blood. The receptor set was obtained from a woman aged 40 to 49 with type 1 diabetes.

This clone was detected only a few times. The chain has TRBV7-9 and TRBJ1-1; 8 bases fit TRBD1. The germline V gene has CDR1 SEHNR and CDR2 FQNEAQ (reference sequence). J was trimmed by 3 bases and V by 6 bases; bases with no gene match: 9. The CDR3 extends over 15 amino acids. The CDR3, as DNA: TGTGCCAGCAGTTCCACCAGGACAGGGTACACTGAAGCTTTCTTT. Protein sequence: CASSSTRTGYTEAFF.

This clone has more than one count but fewer than ten. The chain links TRBV5-1 to TRBJ1-1, with D perhaps matching TRBD1 (5 bases). V lost 2 bases, J lost 0 bases, and 8 bases lay in between. The CDR3 sequence is 14 residues long. Germline V gives CDR1 SGHRS, CDR2 YFSETQ. CDR3 bases: TGCGCCAGCAGCTTACAGGCGATGAACACTGAAGCTTTCTTT. This encodes CASSLQAMNTEAFF. Variable domain in full (rest from reference TRBV5-1 and TRBJ1-1): KAGVTQTPRYLIKTRGQQVTLSCSPISGHRSVSWYQQTPGQGLQFLFEYFSETQRNKGNFPGRFSGRQFSNSRSEMNVSTLELGDSALYLCASSLQAMNTEAFFGQGTRLTVV.

This clone was detected only a few times. This sequence joins TRBV4-1 and TRBJ2-1; TRBD1 matches at 8 bases. V dropped 4 bases and J dropped 8; count of bases not matched to a gene: 16. The CDR3 runs 17 residues. Germline V gene sequence: CDR1 MGHRA, CDR2 YSYEKL. The CDR3 is CASSLSGQGASYDEQFF. DNA for the CDR3: TGCGCCAGCAGCCTTTCCGGACAGGGAGCTTCATACGATGAGCAGTTCTTC.

The table lists this clone with a few counts. This chain joins TRBV29-1 and TRBJ2-1; 9 nucleotides match TRBD2. This CDR3 spans 15 amino acids. The germline V gene encodes CDR1 SQVTM and CDR2 ANQGSEA. The V and J ends lost 7 bases and 4 bases, in that order; junction bases with no gene match: 11. This chain's CDR3 is CSAGGSGGYYNEQFF. The CDR3, as DNA: TGCAGCGCTGGAGGGAGCGGGGGGTATTACAATGAGCAGTTCTTC.

The rearrangement uses TRBV27 and TRBJ2-7; 12 bases line up with TRBD2. Trimming at V came to 6 bases and at J to 7 bases, leaving 10 bases not matched to a gene. Germline V CDR1 and CDR2: MNHEY, SMNVEV (reference sequence). The CDR3 totals 15 residues. DNA of the CDR3: TGTGCCAGCAGAACCCTAGCGGGAGGGCCGGGGGAGCAGTACTTC. It is translated as CASRTLAGGPGEQYF.

The chain recombines TRBV7-3 with TRBJ2-3; TRBD1 matches at 12 bases. This CDR3 spans 19 amino acids. Germline CDR1 reads SGHTA; CDR2 reads FQGTGA. The J segment lost 4 bases and the V segment lost 5 bases, leaving 16 bases of the junction unmatched. The CDR3 DNA is TGTGCCAGCAGCCCCCCAGTTCGGGACAGGGGGCGCGGGGCAGATACGCAGTATTTT. Its translation: CASSPPVRDRGRGADTQYF.

A few counts support this clone. The CDR3 bases are TGTGCCAGCAGTTTAGACAGGGGGTTTCAGTACTTC. Translation gives CASSLDRGFQYF. This chain uses TRBV28 with TRBJ2-4; 9 positions match TRBD1. CDR3 length: 12 residues. CDR1 and CDR2 from the germline V gene are MDHEN and SYDVKM. V dropped 2 bases and J dropped 11; count of bases not matched to a gene: 1.

The CDR3 spells CASSQSVGSSLYF. In nucleotides, the CDR3 is TGTGCCAGCAGCCAATCGGTAGGGAGTAGCTTGTACTTC. The rearrangement uses TRBV16 and TRBJ2-7; D is possibly TRBD2 (5 bases). Trimming shortened V by 0 bases and J by 12 bases, and 15 bases separated the two germline ends. Germline-derived CDR1 and CDR2 are KGHSY and FQNENV. The CDR3 is made up of 13 amino acids.

In this sample, this clone turned up a few times. The CDR3 sequence is CASSLDRGLTLAQYF. CDR3 DNA sequence: TGTGCCAGCAGCTTAGACAGGGGTCTCACCTTGGCGCAGTATTTT. The chain joins TRBV7-8 to TRBJ2-3; 7 bases map to TRBD1. J lost 10 bases, V lost 1 base, and 11 bases had no gene match. Per the germline V gene, CDR1 is SGHVS and CDR2 is FQNEAQ. CDR3 length: 15 residues.

This clone was recorded many times. The rearrangement joins TRBV7-2 to TRBJ2-5, with D possibly TRBD2 on 6 matching bases. This CDR3 is built from 13 residues. V lost 3 bases to trimming and J lost 7 bases, with 12 bases between them. CDR1 is SGHTA, CDR2 FQGNSA, per germline. The CDR3 DNA reads as TGTGCCAGCAGCTTGGAGGGCCGGGGGACCCAGTACTTC. Encoded protein: CASSLEGRGTQYF.

In this sample, this clone turned up a few times. The J gene is TRBJ1-2, the V gene TRBV5-6; 7 bases align to TRBD1. Per the germline V gene, CDR1 is SGHDT and CDR2 is YYEEEE. Trimming took 6 bases from V and 2 from J; bases not matched to a gene: 7. The CDR3 sequence is 14 residues long. CDR3: CASTEGAANYGYTF. The DNA for the CDR3 is TGTGCCAGCACCGAGGGGGCGGCGAACTATGGCTACACCTTC. Supplemented by reference TRBV5-6 and TRBJ1-2, the full variable domain reads DAGVTQSPTHLIKTRGQQVTLRCSPKSGHDTVSWYQQALGQGPQFIFQYYEEEERQRGNFPDRFSGHQFPNYSSELNVNALLLGDSALYLCASTEGAANYGYTFGSGTRLTVV.

The V call is TRBV28, the J call TRBJ1-4; D gene unclear. Trimming stripped 1 base from V and 3 bases from J, with 15 bases between. This CDR3 region has 17 residues. Germline-derived CDR1 and CDR2 are MDHEN and SYDVKM. CDR3 loop: CASSLYGEGESNEKLFF. CDR3 DNA: TGTGCCAGCAGTTTATATGGCGAGGGCGAATCTAATGAAAAACTGTTTTTT.

The V call is TRBV5-6, the J call TRBJ1-2, with D possibly being TRBD1 (5 bases). V was shortened by 3 bases and J by 3 bases, with 9 bases between the two germline ends. Looked up from germline, CDR1 is SGHDT and CDR2 is YYEEEE. The CDR3 totals 13 residues. CDR3 sequence reads: CASSWGGDYGYTF. In DNA form, the CDR3 reads TGTGCCAGCAGCTGGGGGGGTGACTATGGCTACACCTTC.

The V gene is TRBV11-2, the J gene TRBJ2-2, with 7 nucleotides matching TRBD1. The V gene's germline CDR1 is SGHAT and CDR2 FQNNGV. V was pared by 4 bases and J by 0 bases, with 8 bases of the junction left unmatched. The CDR3 spans 17 residues. Written as DNA, the CDR3 is TGTGCCAGCAGCTCTCACCCCGGGACAGCGAACACCGGGGAGCTGTTTTTT. Protein product: CASSSHPGTANTGELFF.

The chain has TRBV2 and TRBJ1-5; D not certain. CDR1 and CDR2 from the germline V gene are SNHLY and FYNNEI. Deletions cut 3 bases from V and 4 bases from J, with 4 bases between. This CDR3 is built from 12 residues. The CDR3 loop is CASSDGNQPQHF. Written as DNA, the CDR3 is TGTGCCAGCAGTGACGGGAATCAGCCCCAGCATTTT.

The chain links TRBV28 to TRBJ2-1, with D perhaps matching TRBD2 (5 bases). This CDR3 has 12 amino acids. The germline V gene encodes CDR1 MDHEN and CDR2 SYDVKM. The V end lost 6 bases, the J end lost 6 bases, and 9 bases lay between the germline ends. The CDR3 loop is CASRERPNEQFF. The CDR3 region has the DNA TGTGCCAGCAGGGAGCGGCCCAATGAGCAGTTCTTC.

The table lists this clone with a few counts. This chain joins TRBV29-1 and TRBJ2-5; a possible D gene is TRBD2 (5 bases). CDR3 size: 13 residues. V shed 3 bases and J shed 0 bases, with 8 bases lying between them. Per germline, CDR1 SQVTM and CDR2 ANQGSEA. The CDR3 DNA is TGCAGCGTTGATGCGGGCAACCAAGAGACCCAGTACTTC. Protein: CSVDAGNQETQYF.

The rearrangement joins TRBV18 to TRBJ1-5; 9 bases are shared with TRBD1. The V and J ends lost 5 bases and 3 bases, in that order; junction bases with no gene match: 8. CDR1 and CDR2 (germline): KGHSH, LQKENI. The length of the CDR3 is 16 residues. As DNA, the CDR3 is TGTGCCAGCTCAGCGACGGACAGGGGCCACAATCAGCCCCAGCATTTT. Protein sequence: CASSATDRGHNQPQHF.

The V call is TRBV11-3, the J call TRBJ2-1, with D possibly TRBD2 on 6 matching bases. This CDR3 has 13 residues. The germline CDR1 and CDR2 sequences are SGHNT and YENEEA. Between the trimmed V and J ends, which lost 5 bases and 6 bases, there was a span of 11 bases. CDR3 sequence reads: CASSRGLGNEQFF. For the CDR3, the DNA is TGTGCCAGCAGCCGGGGACTTGGCAATGAGCAGTTCTTC.

This clone was counted a few times. The chain couples TRBV14 to TRBJ1-2; TRBD1 matches 9 bases. Germline-derived CDR1 and CDR2 are SGHDN and FVKESK. Trimming removed 4 bases from V and 8 bases from J; junction bases left unmatched: 5. The CDR3 covers 13 residues. The CDR3 coding sequence is TGTGCCAGCAGCCGGGACAGGGTTAGCGGCTACACCTTC. Protein: CASSRDRVSGYTF.

This clone turned up a few times. The chain joins TRBV7-9 to TRBJ2-7, with 7 bases aligning to TRBD1. There are 12 residues in the CDR3. CDR1 is SEHNR and CDR2 is FQNEAQ in the germline V gene (reference sequence). The trim removed 7 bases at V and 3 bases at J, leaving 3 bases unmatched. In DNA form, the CDR3 reads TGTGCCAGCACCTGGGACAGCTACGAGCAGTACTTC. Amino acids: CASTWDSYEQYF.

The rearrangement uses TRBV7-2 and TRBJ2-6, with a weak D call TRBD1 (5 bases). Germline-derived CDR1 and CDR2 are SGHTA and FQGNSA. Trimming left V 1 base short and J 0 bases short, with 13 bases between. The CDR3 totals 18 residues. This chain's CDR3 is CASSLGGSIYSGANVLTF. The CDR3 nucleotides read TGTGCCAGCAGCTTAGGGGGCAGTATCTACTCTGGGGCCAACGTCCTGACTTTC.

This clone has more than one count but fewer than ten. The gene calls are TRBV2 and TRBJ1-5; D is unresolved. This CDR3 region has 12 residues. V lost 3 bases and J lost 4, with 4 bases in between. Germline assignment: CDR1 SNHLY and CDR2 FYNNEI. The CDR3 coding sequence is TGTGCCAGCAGTGATCCTAATCAGCCCCAGCATTTT. Encoded protein: CASSDPNQPQHF. Together with reference TRBV2 and TRBJ1-5, the CDR3 gives the full variable domain: EPEVTQTPSHQVTQMGQEVILRCVPISNHLYFYWYRQILGQKVEFLVSFYNNEISEKSEIFDDQFSVERPDGSNFTLKIRSTKLEDSAMYFCASSDPNQPQHFGDGTRLSIL.

The rearrangement links TRBV30 to TRBJ1-1, with D perhaps TRBD1 (6 bases). CDR1 and CDR2 from the germline V gene are GTSNPN and SVGIG (reference sequence). Deletions cut 5 bases from V and 1 base from J, with 11 bases between. CDR3 length equals 13 residues. The chain's CDR3 is CAWQPTGNTEAFF. As DNA, the CDR3 is TGTGCCTGGCAACCGACAGGGAACACTGAAGCTTTCTTT.

Only a few counts were recorded for this clone. The chain links TRBV7-6 to TRBJ2-2, with D perhaps matching TRBD1 (6 bases). V was cut by 1 base and J by 1 base, with 13 bases left in between. The germline gives CDR1 SGHVS, CDR2 FNYEAQ. The CDR3 is made up of 17 amino acids. CDR3 DNA: TGTGCCAGCAGCTTAGTGGTCTGGGGACAGAACACCGGGGAGCTGTTTTTT. Translated, it gives CASSLVVWGQNTGELFF.

The J gene is TRBJ1-6, the V gene TRBV6-4, with 8 bases aligning to TRBD1. Germline trimming cut 0 bases from V and 8 bases from J; bases unmatched to any gene: 3. The CDR3 has 15 residues. The germline CDR1 and CDR2 sequences are MRHNA and SNTAGT. CDR3 residues: CASSDSSGGDSPLHF. The CDR3 nucleotides read TGTGCCAGCAGTGACTCCTCAGGGGGCGATTCACCCCTCCACTTT.

J is TRBJ2-7 and V is TRBV4-2, with D tentatively TRBD1 (6 bases). The germline V gene has CDR1 LGHNA and CDR2 YNFKEQ. This CDR3 has 14 residues. The V and J ends lost 4 bases and 2 bases respectively, with 12 bases between them. CDR3 coding DNA: TGTGCCAGCAGCCCACGACAGGCAACCTACGAGCAGTACTTC. This translates into CASSPRQATYEQYF.